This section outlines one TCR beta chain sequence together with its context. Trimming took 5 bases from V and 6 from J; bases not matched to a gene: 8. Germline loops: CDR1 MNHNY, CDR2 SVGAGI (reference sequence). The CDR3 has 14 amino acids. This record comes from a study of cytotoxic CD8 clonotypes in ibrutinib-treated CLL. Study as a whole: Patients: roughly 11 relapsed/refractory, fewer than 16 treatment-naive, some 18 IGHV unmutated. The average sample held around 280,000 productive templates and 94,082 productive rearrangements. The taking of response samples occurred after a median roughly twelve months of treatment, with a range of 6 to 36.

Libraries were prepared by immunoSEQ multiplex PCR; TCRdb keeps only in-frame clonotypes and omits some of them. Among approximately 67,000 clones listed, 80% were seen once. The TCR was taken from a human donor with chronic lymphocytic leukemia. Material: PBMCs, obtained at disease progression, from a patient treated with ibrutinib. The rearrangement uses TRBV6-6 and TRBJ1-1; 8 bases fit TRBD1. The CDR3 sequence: CASSTGQGWSEAFF. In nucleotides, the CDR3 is TGTGCCAGCAGTACCGGACAGGGATGGTCTGAAGCTTTCTTT.